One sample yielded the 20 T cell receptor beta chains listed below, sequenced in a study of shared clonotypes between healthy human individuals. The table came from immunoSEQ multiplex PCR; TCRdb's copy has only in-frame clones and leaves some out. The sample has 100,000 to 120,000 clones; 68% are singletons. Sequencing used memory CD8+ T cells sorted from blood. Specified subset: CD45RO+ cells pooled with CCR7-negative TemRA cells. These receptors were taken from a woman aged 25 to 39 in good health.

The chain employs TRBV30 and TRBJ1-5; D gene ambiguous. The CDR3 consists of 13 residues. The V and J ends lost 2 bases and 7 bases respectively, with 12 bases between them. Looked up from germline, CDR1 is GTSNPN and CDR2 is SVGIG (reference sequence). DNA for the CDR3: TGTGCCTGGAGTCGGGAGGGAGGCCAGCCCCAGCATTTT. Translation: CAWSREGGQPQHF.

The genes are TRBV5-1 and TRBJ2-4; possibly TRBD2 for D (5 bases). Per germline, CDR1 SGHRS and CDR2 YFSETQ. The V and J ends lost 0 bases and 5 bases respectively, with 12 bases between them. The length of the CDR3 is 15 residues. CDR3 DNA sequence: TGCGCCAGCAGCTTGGACGGGATGTCGGAAAACATTCAGTACTTC. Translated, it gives CASSLDGMSENIQYF.

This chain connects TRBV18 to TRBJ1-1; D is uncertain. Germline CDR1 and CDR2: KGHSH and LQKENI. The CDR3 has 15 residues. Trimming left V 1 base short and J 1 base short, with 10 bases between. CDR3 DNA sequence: TGTGCCAGCTCACCACAGCCGATGGAGAACACTGAAGCTTTCTTT. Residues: CASSPQPMENTEAFF. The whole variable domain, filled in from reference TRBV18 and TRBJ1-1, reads NAGVMQNPRHLVRRRGQEARLRCSPMKGHSHVYWYRQLPEEGLKFMVYLQKENIIDESGMPKERFSAEFPKEGPSILRIQQVVRGDSAAYFCASSPQPMENTEAFFGQGTRLTVV.

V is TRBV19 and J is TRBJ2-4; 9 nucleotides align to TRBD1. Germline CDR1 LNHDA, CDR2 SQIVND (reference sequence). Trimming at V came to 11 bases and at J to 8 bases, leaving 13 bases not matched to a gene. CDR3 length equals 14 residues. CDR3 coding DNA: TGTGCCGCCCGACTCCGGACAGGGGATGACATTCAGTACTTC. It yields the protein CAARLRTGDDIQYF.

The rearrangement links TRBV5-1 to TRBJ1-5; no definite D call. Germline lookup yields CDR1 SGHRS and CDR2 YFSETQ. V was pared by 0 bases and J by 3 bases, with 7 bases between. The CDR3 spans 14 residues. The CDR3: CASSLVGYNQPQHF. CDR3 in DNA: TGCGCCAGCAGCTTGGTAGGGTACAATCAGCCCCAGCATTTT.

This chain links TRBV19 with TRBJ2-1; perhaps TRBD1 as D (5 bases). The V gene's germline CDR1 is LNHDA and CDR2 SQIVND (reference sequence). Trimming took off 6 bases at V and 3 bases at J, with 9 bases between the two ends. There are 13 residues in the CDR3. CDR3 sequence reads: CASSWGLYNEQFF. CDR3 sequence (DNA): TGTGCCAGTAGCTGGGGCCTCTACAATGAGCAGTTCTTC. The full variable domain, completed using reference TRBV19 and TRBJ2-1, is DGGITQSPKYLFRKEGQNVTLSCEQNLNHDAMYWYRQDPGQGLRLIYYSQIVNDFQKGDIAEGYSVSREKKESFPLTVTSAQKNPTAFYLCASSWGLYNEQFFGPGTRLTVL.

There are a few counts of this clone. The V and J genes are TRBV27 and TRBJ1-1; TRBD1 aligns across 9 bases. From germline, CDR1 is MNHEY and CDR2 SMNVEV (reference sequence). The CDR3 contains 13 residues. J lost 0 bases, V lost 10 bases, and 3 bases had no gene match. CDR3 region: CAIGTGMNTEAFF. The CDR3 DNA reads TGTGCCATCGGGACAGGGATGAACACTGAAGCTTTCTTT.

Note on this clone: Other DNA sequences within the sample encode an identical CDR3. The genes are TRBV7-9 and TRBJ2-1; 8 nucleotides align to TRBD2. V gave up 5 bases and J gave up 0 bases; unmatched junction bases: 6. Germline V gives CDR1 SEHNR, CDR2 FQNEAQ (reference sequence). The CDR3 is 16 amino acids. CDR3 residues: CASSPRGGSSYNEQFF. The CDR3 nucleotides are TGTGCCAGCAGCCCCCGGGGGGGAAGCTCCTACAATGAGCAGTTCTTC.

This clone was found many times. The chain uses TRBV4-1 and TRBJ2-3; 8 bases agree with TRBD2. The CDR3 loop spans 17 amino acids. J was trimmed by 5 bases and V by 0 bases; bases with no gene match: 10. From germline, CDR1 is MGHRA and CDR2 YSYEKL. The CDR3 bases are TGCGCCAGCAGCCAAGATTTACCAGCGGGAGAGCAAGATACGCAGTATTTT. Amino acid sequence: CASSQDLPAGEQDTQYF.

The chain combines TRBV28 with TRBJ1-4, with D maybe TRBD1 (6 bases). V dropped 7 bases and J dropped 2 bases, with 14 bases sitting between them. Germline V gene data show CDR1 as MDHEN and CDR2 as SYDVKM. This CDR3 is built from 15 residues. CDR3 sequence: CASTRGGGTNEKLFF. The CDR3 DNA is TGTGCCAGCACTCGAGGGGGGGGGACTAATGAAAAACTGTTTTTT.

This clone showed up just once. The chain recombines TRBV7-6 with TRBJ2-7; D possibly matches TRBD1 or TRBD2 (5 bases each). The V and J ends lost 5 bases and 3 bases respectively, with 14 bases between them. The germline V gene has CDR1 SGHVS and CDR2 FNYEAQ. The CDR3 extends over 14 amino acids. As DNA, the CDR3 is TGTGCCAGCAGCGAGAGGGGCTCCAACTACGAGCAGTACTTC. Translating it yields CASSERGSNYEQYF.

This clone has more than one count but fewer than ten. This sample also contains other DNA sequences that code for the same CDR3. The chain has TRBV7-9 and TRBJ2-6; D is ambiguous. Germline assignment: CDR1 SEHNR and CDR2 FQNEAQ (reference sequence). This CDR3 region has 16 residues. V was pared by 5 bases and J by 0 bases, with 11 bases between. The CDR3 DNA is TGTGCCAGCAGCCCCCCACAATACTCTGGGGCCAACGTCCTGACTTTC. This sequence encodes CASSPPQYSGANVLTF. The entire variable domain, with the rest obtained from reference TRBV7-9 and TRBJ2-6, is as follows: DTGVSQNPRHKITKRGQNVTFRCDPISEHNRLYWYRQTLGQGPEFLTYFQNEAQLEKSRLLSDRFSAERPKGSFSTLEIQRTEQGDSAMYLCASSPPQYSGANVLTFGAGSRLTVL.

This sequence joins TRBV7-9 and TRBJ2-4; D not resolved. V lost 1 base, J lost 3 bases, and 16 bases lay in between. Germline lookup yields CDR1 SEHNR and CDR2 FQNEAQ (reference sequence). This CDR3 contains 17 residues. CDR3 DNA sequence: TGTGCCAGCAGCTTAGACAAATACCTCGAGGTCAAAAACATTCAGTACTTC. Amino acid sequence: CASSLDKYLEVKNIQYF.

CDR3 sequence: CASSLSGGLGQGLFYEQYF. The DNA of the CDR3 is TGCGCCAGCAGCTTGTCGGGCGGACTTGGACAGGGATTATTCTACGAGCAGTACTTC. The gene calls are TRBV5-1 and TRBJ2-7; 8 bases agree with TRBD1. V dropped 1 base and J dropped 3; count of bases not matched to a gene: 18. This CDR3 region has 19 residues. The germline V gene has CDR1 SGHRS and CDR2 YFSETQ.

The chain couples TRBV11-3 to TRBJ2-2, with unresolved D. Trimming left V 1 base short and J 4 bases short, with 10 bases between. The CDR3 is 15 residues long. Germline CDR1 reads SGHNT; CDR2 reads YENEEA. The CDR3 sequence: CASSLVPGVTGELFF. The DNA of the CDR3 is TGTGCCAGCAGCTTAGTTCCAGGAGTCACCGGGGAGCTGTTTTTT.

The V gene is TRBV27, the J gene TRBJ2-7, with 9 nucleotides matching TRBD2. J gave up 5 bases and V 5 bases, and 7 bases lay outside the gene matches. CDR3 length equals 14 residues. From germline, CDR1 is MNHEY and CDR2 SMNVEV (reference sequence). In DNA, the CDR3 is TGTGCCAGCAGTATATTAGCGGGAGTCGACGAGCAGTACTTC. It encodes CASSILAGVDEQYF.

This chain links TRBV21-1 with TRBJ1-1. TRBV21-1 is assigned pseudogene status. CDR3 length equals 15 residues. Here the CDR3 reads CASSLVGREVTEAFF. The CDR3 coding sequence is TGTGCCAGCAGCTTAGTGGGCAGGGAGGTCACTGAAGCTTTCTTT.

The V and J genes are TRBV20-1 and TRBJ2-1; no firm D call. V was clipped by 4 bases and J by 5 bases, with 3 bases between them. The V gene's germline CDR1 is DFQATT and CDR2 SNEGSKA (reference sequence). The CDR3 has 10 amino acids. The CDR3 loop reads CSATHNEQFF. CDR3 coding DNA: TGCAGTGCTACCCACAATGAGCAGTTCTTC.

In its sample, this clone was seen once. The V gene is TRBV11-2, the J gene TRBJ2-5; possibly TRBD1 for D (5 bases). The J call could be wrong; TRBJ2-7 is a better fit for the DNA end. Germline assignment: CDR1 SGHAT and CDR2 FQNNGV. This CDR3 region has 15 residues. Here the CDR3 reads CASSDLLGRVYEQYF. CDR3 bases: TGTGCCAGCAGCGATCTCCTGGGCAGGGTCTACGAGCAGTACTTC.

The CDR3 spells CASSYSLQETQYF. The CDR3 coding sequence is TGTGCCAGCAGCTATAGTTTGCAAGAGACCCAGTACTTC. The chain combines TRBV7-2 with TRBJ2-5; D gene unclear. Germline-derived CDR1 and CDR2 are SGHTA and FQGNSA. CDR3 length: 13 residues. The ends were cut back, 4 bases at V and 2 bases at J, with 8 bases in the middle.